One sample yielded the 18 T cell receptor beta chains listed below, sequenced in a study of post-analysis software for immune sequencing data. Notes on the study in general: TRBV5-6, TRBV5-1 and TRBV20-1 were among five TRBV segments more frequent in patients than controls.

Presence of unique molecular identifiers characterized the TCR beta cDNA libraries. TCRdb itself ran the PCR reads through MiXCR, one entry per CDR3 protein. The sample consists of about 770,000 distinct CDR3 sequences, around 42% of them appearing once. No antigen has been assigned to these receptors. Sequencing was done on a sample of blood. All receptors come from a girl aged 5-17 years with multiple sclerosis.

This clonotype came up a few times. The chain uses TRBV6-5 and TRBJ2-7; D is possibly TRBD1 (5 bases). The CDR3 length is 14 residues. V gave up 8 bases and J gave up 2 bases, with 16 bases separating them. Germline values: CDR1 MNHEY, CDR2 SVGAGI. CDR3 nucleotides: TGTGCCAGCTCCCTTGGGGCGGCTGCCTACGAGCAGTACTTC. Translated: CASSLGAAAYEQYF.

CDR3 DNA sequence: TGTGCCACCAGTGACCCCGGACATCTAACAGGCGAGCAGTACTTC. Amino acids: CATSDPGHLTGEQYF. This sequence joins TRBV24-1 and TRBJ2-5; TRBD1 is a possible D gene (5 bases). With the DNA end fitting TRBJ2-7 better, the J assignment may be wrong. CDR3 length: 15 amino acids. The germline CDR1 and CDR2 sequences are KGHDR and SFDVKD.

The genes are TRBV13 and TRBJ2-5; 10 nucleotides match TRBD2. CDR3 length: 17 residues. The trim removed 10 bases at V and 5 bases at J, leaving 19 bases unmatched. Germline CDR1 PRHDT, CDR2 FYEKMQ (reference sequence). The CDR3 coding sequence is TGTGCCACCACCACGGCCCTAGCGGGAGTTGGTGGTGAGACCCAGTACTTC. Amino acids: CATTTALAGVGGETQYF.

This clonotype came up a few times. In DNA form, the CDR3 reads TGTGCCAGTACCCCCAGTGGATTTAACAATGAGCAGTTCTTC. This sequence encodes CASTPSGFNNEQFF. V and J are TRBV19 and TRBJ2-1; D unresolved. V was cut by 7 bases and J by 5 bases, with 15 bases left in between. The CDR3 runs to 14 residues. The germline gives CDR1 LNHDA, CDR2 SQIVND (reference sequence).

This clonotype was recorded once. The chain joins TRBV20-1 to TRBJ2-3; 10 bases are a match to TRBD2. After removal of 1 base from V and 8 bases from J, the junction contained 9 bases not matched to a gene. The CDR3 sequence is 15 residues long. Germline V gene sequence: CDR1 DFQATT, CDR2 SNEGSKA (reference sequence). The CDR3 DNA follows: TGCAGTGCTAGAGGGGCTAGCGGGAGCGGAGGTACGCAGTATTTT. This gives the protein CSARGASGSGGTQYF.

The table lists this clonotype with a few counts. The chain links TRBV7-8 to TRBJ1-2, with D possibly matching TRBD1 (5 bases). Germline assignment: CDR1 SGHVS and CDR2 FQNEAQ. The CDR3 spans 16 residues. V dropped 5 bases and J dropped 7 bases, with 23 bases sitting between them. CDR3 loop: CASSDVSVLGGAGYTF. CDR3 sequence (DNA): TGTGCCAGCAGCGACGTATCGGTACTGGGGGGAGCTGGCTACACCTTC.

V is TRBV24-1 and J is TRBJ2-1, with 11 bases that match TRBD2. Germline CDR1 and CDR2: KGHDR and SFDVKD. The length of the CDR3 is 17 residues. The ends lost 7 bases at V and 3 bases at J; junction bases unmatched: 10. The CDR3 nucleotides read TGTGCCACCAGCCCGGGACTAGCGGAGGGGGTCTACAATGAGCAGTTCTTC. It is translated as CATSPGLAEGVYNEQFF.

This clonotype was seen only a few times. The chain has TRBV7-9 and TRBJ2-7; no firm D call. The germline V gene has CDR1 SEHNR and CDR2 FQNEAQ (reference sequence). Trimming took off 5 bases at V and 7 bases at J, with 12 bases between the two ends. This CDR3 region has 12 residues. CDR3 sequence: CASSPSGGEQYF. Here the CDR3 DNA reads TGTGCCAGCAGCCCCTCGGGCGGAGAGCAGTACTTC.

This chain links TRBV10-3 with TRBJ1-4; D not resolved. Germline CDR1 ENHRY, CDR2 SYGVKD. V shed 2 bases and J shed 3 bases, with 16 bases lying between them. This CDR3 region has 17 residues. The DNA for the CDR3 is TGTGCCATCAGTGAGCCCGGATCCCCCGAATCTAATGAAAAACTGTTTTTT. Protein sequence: CAISEPGSPESNEKLFF.

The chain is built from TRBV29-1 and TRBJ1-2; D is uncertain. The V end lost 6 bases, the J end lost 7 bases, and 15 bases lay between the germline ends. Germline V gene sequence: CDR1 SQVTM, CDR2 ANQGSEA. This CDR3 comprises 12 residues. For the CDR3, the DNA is TGCAGCGTCGCTCACACCGACGGTGGCTACACCTTC. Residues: CSVAHTDGGYTF. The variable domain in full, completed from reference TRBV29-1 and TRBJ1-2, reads SAVISQKPSRDICQRGTSLTIQCQVDSQVTMMFWYRQQPGQSLTLIATANQGSEATYESGFVIDKFPISRPNLTFSTLTVSNMSPEDSSIYLCSVAHTDGGYTFGSGTRLTVV.

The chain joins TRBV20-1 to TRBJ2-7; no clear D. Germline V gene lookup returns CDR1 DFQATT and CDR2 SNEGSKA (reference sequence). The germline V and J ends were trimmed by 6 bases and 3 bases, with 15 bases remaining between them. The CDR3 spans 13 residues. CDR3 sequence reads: CSATVVRGYEQYF. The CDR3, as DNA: TGCAGTGCGACGGTGGTCCGCGGCTACGAGCAGTACTTC.

Here the CDR3 reads CASGPPGTGGNEQYF. CDR3 bases: TGTGCCAGCGGCCCACCCGGGACAGGGGGCAACGAGCAGTACTTC. The J gene is TRBJ2-7, the V gene TRBV12-3 or TRBV12-4; 12 bases line up with TRBD1. With 8 bases clipped from V and 5 bases from J, the junction kept 10 bases outside the gene matches. The CDR3 length is 15 residues.

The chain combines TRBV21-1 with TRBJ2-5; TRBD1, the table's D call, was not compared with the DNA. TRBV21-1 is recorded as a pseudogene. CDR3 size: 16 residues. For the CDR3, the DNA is TGTGCCAGCAGCACTCGACAGGGGGCTGGCCAAGAGACCCAGTACTTC. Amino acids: CASSTRQGAGQETQYF.

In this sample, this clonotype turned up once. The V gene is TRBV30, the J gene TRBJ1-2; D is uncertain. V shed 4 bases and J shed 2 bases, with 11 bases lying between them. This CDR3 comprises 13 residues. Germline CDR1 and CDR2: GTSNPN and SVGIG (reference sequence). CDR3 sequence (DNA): TGTGCCTGGATGGACGGAAAGAACTATGGCTACACCTTC. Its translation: CAWMDGKNYGYTF.

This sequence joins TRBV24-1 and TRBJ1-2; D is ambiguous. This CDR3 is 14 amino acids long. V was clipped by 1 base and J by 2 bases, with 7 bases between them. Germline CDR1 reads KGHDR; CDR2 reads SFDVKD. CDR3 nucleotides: TGTGCCACCAGTGATTTAGGCCGAAACTATGGCTACACCTTC. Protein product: CATSDLGRNYGYTF.

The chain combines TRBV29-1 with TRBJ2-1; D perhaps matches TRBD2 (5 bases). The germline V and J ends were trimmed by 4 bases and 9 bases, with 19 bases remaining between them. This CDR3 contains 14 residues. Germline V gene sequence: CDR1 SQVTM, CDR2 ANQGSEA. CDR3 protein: CSVAEGVLDTEQFF. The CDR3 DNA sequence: TGCAGCGTTGCCGAGGGAGTGCTAGACACTGAGCAGTTCTTC.

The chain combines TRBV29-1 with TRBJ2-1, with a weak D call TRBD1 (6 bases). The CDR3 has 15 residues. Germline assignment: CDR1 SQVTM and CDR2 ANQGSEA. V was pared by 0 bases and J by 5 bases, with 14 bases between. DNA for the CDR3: TGCAGCGTTGAAGAGGGGGACACACCGGACAATGAGCAGTTCTTC. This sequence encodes CSVEEGDTPDNEQFF.

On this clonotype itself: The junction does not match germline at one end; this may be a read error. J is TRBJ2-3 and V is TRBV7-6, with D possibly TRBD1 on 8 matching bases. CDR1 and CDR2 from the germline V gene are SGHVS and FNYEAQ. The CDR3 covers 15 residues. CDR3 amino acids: CASRRGTGDTDAQYF. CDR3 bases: TGTGCCAGCCGGCGGGGGACAGGAGACACAGATGCGCAGTATTTT.